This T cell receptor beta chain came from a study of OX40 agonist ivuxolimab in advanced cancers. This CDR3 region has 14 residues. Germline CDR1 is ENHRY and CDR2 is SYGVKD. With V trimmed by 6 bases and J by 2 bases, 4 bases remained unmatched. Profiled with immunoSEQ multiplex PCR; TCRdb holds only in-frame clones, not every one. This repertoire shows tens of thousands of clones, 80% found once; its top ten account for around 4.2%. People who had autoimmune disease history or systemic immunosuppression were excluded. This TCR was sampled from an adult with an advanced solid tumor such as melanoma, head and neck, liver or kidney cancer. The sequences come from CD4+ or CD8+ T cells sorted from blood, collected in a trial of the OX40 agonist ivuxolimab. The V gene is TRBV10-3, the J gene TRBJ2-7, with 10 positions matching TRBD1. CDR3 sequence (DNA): TGTGCCATCAGCCCCGGGACAGGGGCCTACGAGCAGTACTTC. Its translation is CAISPGTGAYEQYF.